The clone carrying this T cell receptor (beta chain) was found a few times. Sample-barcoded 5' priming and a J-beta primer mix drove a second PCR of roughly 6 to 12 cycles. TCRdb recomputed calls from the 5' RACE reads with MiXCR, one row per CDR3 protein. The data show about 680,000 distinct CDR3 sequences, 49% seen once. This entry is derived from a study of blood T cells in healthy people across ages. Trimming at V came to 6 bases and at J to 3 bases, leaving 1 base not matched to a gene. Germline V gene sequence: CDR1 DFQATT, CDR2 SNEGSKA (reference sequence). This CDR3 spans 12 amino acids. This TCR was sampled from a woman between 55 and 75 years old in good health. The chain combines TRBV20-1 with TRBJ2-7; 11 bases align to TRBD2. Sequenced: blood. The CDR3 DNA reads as TGCAGTGCCGGGACTAGCGGCTACGAGCAGTACTTC. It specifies CSAGTSGYEQYF.